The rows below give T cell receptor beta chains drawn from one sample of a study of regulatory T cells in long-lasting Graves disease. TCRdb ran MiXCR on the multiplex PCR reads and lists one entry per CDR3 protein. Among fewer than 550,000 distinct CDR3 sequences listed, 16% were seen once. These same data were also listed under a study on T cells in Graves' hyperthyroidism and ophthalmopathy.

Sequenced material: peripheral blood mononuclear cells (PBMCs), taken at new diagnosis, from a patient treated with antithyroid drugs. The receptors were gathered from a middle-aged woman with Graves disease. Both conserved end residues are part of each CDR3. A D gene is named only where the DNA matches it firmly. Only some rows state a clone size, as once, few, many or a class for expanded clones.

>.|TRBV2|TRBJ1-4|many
TGTGCCAGCCGCGGGCTGCCTAATGAAAAACTGTTTTTT
CASRGLPNEKLFF
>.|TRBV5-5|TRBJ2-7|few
TGTGCCAGCAGCTCCCGGGTCGGGACACCGGAGGCCTACGAGCAGTACTTC
CASSSRVGTPEAYEQYF
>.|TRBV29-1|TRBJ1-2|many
TGCAGCGTTGGAGGGGGACTTGGCTACACCTTC
CSVGGGLGYTF
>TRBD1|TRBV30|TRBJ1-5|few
TGTGCCTGGAGTAGGGGGCTCGGAAGCAATCAGCCCCAGCATTTT
CAWSRGLGSNQPQHF
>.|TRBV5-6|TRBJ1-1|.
TGTGCCAGCAGCTTCGGTCATCGGGGTACTGAAGCTTTCTTT
CASSFGHRGTEAFF
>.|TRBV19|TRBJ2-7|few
TGTGCCAGTAGTATGGGGCCGCGGGCCTACGAGCAGTACTTC
CASSMGPRAYEQYF
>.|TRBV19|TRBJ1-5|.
TGTGCCAGTAGTATGGAGCGGGGGGGACAAAATCAGCCCCAGCATTTT
CASSMERGGQNQPQHF
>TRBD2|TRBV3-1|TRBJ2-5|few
TGTGCCAGCAGCCAAGGGGGAGGGCGGGAGACCCAGTACTTC
CASSQGGGRETQYF
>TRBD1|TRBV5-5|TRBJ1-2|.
TGTGCCAGCAGCCGCCCGAGGACAGGGTCCCCCCTCGATGGTGGCTACACCTTC
CASSRPRTGSPLDGGYTF
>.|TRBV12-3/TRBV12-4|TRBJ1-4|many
TGTGCCAGCAGACCGGGGGTTGAAAAACTGTTTTTT
CASRPGVEKLFF
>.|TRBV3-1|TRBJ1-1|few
TGTGCCAGCAGCCAGAGGGTGAACACTGAAGCTTTCTTT
CASSQRVNTEAFF
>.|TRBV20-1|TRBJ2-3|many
TGCAGCTCTAGCACAGATACGCAGTATTTT
CSSSTDTQYF
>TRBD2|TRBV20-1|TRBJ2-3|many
TGCAGTGCTAGATCCCGCGGGGGGCGCACAGATACGCAGTATTTT
CSARSRGGRTDTQYF
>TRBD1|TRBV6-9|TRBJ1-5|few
TGTGCCAGCAGTTTCCGGGACAGACGACTCAATCAGCCCCAGCATTTT
CASSFRDRRLNQPQHF
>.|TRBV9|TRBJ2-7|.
TGTGCCAGCAGCGTAGGGGAACAGACCTACGAGCAGTACTTC
CASSVGEQTYEQYF
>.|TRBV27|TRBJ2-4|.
TGTGCCAGCAGTTACCAGGGGCGGGACATTCAGTACTTC
CASSYQGRDIQYF
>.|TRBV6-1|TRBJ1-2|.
TGTGCCAGCAGCAACGCCGTTAACTATGGCTACACCTTC
CASSNAVNYGYTF
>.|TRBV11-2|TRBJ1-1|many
TGTGCCAGCAGCTTAGACTACAAATCCGGGACGGAAAACACTGAAGCTTTCTTT
CASSLDYKSGTENTEAFF
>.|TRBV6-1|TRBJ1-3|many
TGTGCCAGCAGCCCAGGCGGGGGCTCTGGAAACACCATATATTTT
CASSPGGGSGNTIYF
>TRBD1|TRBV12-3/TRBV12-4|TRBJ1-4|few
TGTGCCAGCAGACGCCGACAGGGGAATGAAAAACTGTTTTTT
CASRRRQGNEKLFF
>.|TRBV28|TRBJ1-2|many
TGTGCCAGCAGTGATTTGCGCAGGGAGGGCTACACCTTC
CASSDLRREGYTF
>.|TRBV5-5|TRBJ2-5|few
TGTGCCAGCAGCTCCGCCCCTTCGGAGACCCAGTACTTC
CASSSAPSETQYF
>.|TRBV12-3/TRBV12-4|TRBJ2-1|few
TGTGCCAGCAGTCCTAACACCGGTAAGCCGTTCTTC
CASSPNTGKPFF
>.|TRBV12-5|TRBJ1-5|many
TGTGCTAGTGGTTTCTCCCAGTGGATGGTGAATCAGCCCCAGCATTTT
CASGFSQWMVNQPQHF
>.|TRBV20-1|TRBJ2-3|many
TGCAGTGCTGCTCTAACCCTACCAAGGGTAGATACGCAGTATTTT
CSAALTLPRVDTQYF
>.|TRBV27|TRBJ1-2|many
TGTGCCAGCAGTTTATCGATCTCAGGGATTTATGGCTACACCTTC
CASSLSISGIYGYTF
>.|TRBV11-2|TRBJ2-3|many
TGTGCCAGCAGCTTTGGGGGATCCACAGATACGCAGTATTTT
CASSFGGSTDTQYF
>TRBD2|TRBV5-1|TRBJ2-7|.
TGCGCCAGCAGCTCCGGACAACTGACTAGCGGGGGGATCAACGAGCAGTACTTC
CASSSGQLTSGGINEQYF
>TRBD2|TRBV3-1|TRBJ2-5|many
TGTGCCAGCAGCCTCGAGGGGACTAGCAGGTACTTC
CASSLEGTSRYF